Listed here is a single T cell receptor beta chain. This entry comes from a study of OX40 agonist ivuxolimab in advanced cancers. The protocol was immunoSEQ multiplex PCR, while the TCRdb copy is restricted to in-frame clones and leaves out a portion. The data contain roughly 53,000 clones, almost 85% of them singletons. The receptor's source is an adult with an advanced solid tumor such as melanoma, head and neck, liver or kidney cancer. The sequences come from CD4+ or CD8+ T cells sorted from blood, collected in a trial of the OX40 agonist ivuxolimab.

The CDR3 sequence is CASSLWGERTDTQYF. The CDR3 DNA follows: TGCGCCAGCAGCTTATGGGGGGAGCGCACAGATACGCAGTATTTT. The chain has TRBV5-1 and TRBJ2-3, with a weak D call TRBD2 (6 bases). This CDR3 has 15 residues. The ends were cut back, 2 bases at V and 1 base at J, with 11 bases in the middle. Germline values: CDR1 SGHRS, CDR2 YFSETQ.